The 22 T cell receptor beta chains below come from one sample, sequenced in a study of technical replicates of blood from several donors. The repertoire was sequenced with immunoSEQ multiplex PCR; TCRdb's copy has only in-frame clones and lacks some. The sample records roughly 52,000 clones, nearly 95% being singletons. Sequenced: PBMCs. The receptors originated from a human donor in good health. Some clones in this sample may be carry-over from other donors' samples.

This chain joins TRBV5-1 and TRBJ1-2, with no clear D. This CDR3 comprises 15 residues. The V and J ends lost 4 bases and 7 bases respectively, with 20 bases between them. CDR1 and CDR2 (germline): SGHRS, YFSETQ. CDR3 loop: CASSPGNRDAGGYTF. The CDR3 DNA is TGCGCCAGCAGCCCCGGCAATAGGGATGCGGGTGGCTACACCTTC.

In its sample, this clone was seen once. The rearrangement uses TRBV4-1 and TRBJ1-2; D unresolved. Germline-derived CDR1 and CDR2 are MGHRA and YSYEKL. CDR3 length equals 13 residues. With 2 bases removed from V and 6 bases from J, the gap between germline ends came to 10 bases. CDR3 loop: CASSQSGGNGYTF. In nucleotides, the CDR3 is TGCGCCAGCAGCCAATCTGGAGGGAATGGCTACACCTTC.

J is TRBJ2-1 and V is TRBV6-5; the D gene is possibly TRBD2 (5 bases). The CDR3 extends over 14 amino acids. The V end lost 2 bases, the J end lost 10 bases, and 15 bases lay between the germline ends. Germline lookup yields CDR1 MNHEY and CDR2 SVGAGI. The CDR3 region is CASSYEPGLGEQFF. For the CDR3, the DNA is TGTGCCAGCAGTTACGAGCCGGGATTGGGGGAGCAGTTCTTC.

This rearrangement joins TRBV7-2 to TRBJ2-1, with TRBD2 matching 14 bases. There are 14 residues in the CDR3. Trimming cost V 4 bases and J 12 bases; bases outside gene matches: 5. CDR1 and CDR2 from the germline V gene are SGHTA and FQGNSA. The CDR3 here is CASSSGLAGGRQFF. CDR3 coding DNA: TGTGCCAGCAGCTCTGGACTAGCGGGGGGTCGGCAGTTCTTC.

The chain employs TRBV11-2 and TRBJ2-2, with 7 nucleotides matching TRBD2. J lost 5 bases, V lost 0 bases, and 9 bases had no gene match. The CDR3 contains 17 residues. Germline lookup yields CDR1 SGHAT and CDR2 FQNNGV. The CDR3 bases are TGTGCCAGCAGCTTAGATAGTTGGAGCGGGGCTACCGGGGAGCTGTTTTTT. It encodes CASSLDSWSGATGELFF.

V gene TRBV7-8 combines with J gene TRBJ2-7; perhaps TRBD1 as D (6 bases). The CDR3 is 15 amino acids. From germline, CDR1 is SGHVS and CDR2 FQNEAQ. V was trimmed by 0 bases and J by 2 bases, leaving 11 bases between them. The DNA for the CDR3 is TGTGCCAGCAGCTTAGCGGCTAAGGGGGCCTACGAGCAGTACTTC. Amino acids: CASSLAAKGAYEQYF.

V is TRBV6-5 and J is TRBJ2-2; a possible D gene is TRBD2 (5 bases). V was clipped by 8 bases and J by 2 bases, with 6 bases between them. The CDR3 is 12 amino acids. Germline values: CDR1 MNHEY, CDR2 SVGAGI. The CDR3 region is CASGGNTGELFF. The CDR3 nucleotides read TGTGCCAGCGGAGGTAACACCGGGGAGCTGTTTTTT.

This clone was seen just once. This chain connects TRBV6-1 to TRBJ1-4; D may be TRBD1 (5 bases). This CDR3 is built from 14 residues. V was pared by 7 bases and J by 6 bases, with 15 bases between. Germline assignment: CDR1 MNHNS and CDR2 SASEGT. The CDR3 nucleotides read TGTGCCAGCACCCTATTGGGGGGTGATGAAAAACTGTTTTTT. This gives the protein CASTLLGGDEKLFF.

The rearrangement uses TRBV5-4 and TRBJ2-7; D remains ambiguous. V lost 3 bases and J 1 base, leaving 8 bases between the germline ends. This CDR3 spans 13 amino acids. Germline CDR1 and CDR2: SGHNT and YYREEE (reference sequence). CDR3 sequence (DNA): TGTGCCAGCAGCTCAGCGACTTCCTACGAGCAGTACTTC. Translation gives CASSSATSYEQYF.

The chain combines TRBV30 with TRBJ2-7; 9 nucleotides match TRBD2. This CDR3 contains 15 residues. Trimming took 0 bases from V and 6 from J; bases not matched to a gene: 9. Germline V gene sequence: CDR1 GTSNPN, CDR2 SVGIG (reference sequence). The CDR3 DNA is TGTGCCTGGAGTGTAGGGGCTAGCGGGAAATCCGAGCAGTACTTC. Translating it yields CAWSVGASGKSEQYF.

This clone appeared once. V gene TRBV4-3 combines with J gene TRBJ2-1, with a possible D match to TRBD1 (5 bases). Germline V lookup: CDR1 LGHNA, CDR2 YSLEER. The CDR3 is 15 residues long. The V gene lost 0 bases and the J gene lost 5 bases, with 11 bases spanning the gap. The CDR3 nucleotides read TGCGCCAGCAGCCAAGATAGGGGCATCCACAATGAGCAGTTCTTC. This translates into CASSQDRGIHNEQFF.

The chain joins TRBV19 to TRBJ1-1, with TRBD1 matching 8 bases. V shed 6 bases, J shed 0 bases, and the junction held 9 bases outside the gene matches. Per the germline V gene, CDR1 is LNHDA and CDR2 is SQIVND (reference sequence). This CDR3 is 16 amino acids long. Written as DNA, the CDR3 is TGTGCCAGTAGCCCTAAAAACAGGGGGATGAACACTGAAGCTTTCTTT. It codes for CASSPKNRGMNTEAFF.

V is TRBV7-8 and J is TRBJ1-6; 8 nucleotides line up with TRBD1. The ends lost 3 bases at V and 6 bases at J; junction bases unmatched: 4. The germline V gene has CDR1 SGHVS and CDR2 FQNEAQ. The CDR3 length is 15 residues. The CDR3 region has the DNA TGTGCCAGCAGCTTCGACAGGGGCGCTAATTCACCCCTCCACTTT. It specifies CASSFDRGANSPLHF.

The chain carries TRBV11-3 and TRBJ2-5; TRBD2 aligns across 8 bases. Germline V gene lookup returns CDR1 SGHNT and CDR2 YENEEA. With V trimmed by 1 base and J by 2 bases, 3 bases remained unmatched. This CDR3 region has 15 residues. The DNA for the CDR3 is TGTGCCAGCAGCTTAGGACGGGGGGGACAAGAGACCCAGTACTTC. Amino acid sequence: CASSLGRGGQETQYF.

The chain employs TRBV7-9 and TRBJ1-2; D is perhaps TRBD1 (5 bases). V dropped 6 bases and J dropped 0 bases, with 11 bases sitting between them. The CDR3 extends over 14 amino acids. Germline CDR1 is SEHNR and CDR2 is FQNEAQ (reference sequence). This CDR3 reads CASSTDSSNYGYTF. The DNA for the CDR3 is TGTGCCAGCAGTACCGACAGTTCTAACTATGGCTACACCTTC. The entire variable domain, with the rest obtained from reference TRBV7-9 and TRBJ1-2, is as follows: DTGVSQNPRHKITKRGQNVTFRCDPISEHNRLYWYRQTLGQGPEFLTYFQNEAQLEKSRLLSDRFSAERPKGSFSTLEIQRTEQGDSAMYLCASSTDSSNYGYTFGSGTRLTVV.

The rearrangement links TRBV2 to TRBJ1-6, with 7 nucleotides matching TRBD1. This CDR3 region has 12 residues. From germline, CDR1 is SNHLY and CDR2 FYNNEI. V was pared by 9 bases and J by 6 bases, with 2 bases of the junction left unmatched. CDR3: CARRQGNSPLHF. CDR3 sequence (DNA): TGTGCCAGAAGACAGGGTAATTCACCCCTCCACTTT.

The chain recombines TRBV5-1 with TRBJ2-3; 10 bases fit TRBD2. This CDR3 comprises 16 residues. CDR1 is SGHRS, CDR2 YFSETQ, per germline. The ends lost 6 bases at V and 2 bases at J; junction bases unmatched: 9. The CDR3 nucleotides are TGCGCCAGCACCCCAACTAGCGGGGTAAACACAGATACGCAGTATTTT. Amino acid sequence: CASTPTSGVNTDTQYF.

The genes are TRBV10-3 and TRBJ1-6; the match to TRBD1 covers 12 bases. The CDR3 is made up of 18 amino acids. V shed 2 bases and J 9 bases; nucleotides not matched to a gene: 11. The germline V gene encodes CDR1 ENHRY and CDR2 SYGVKD. The chain's CDR3 is CAISETGTGGAYGSPLHF. The CDR3 DNA is TGTGCCATCAGTGAGACCGGGACAGGGGGCGCCTATGGTTCACCCCTCCACTTT.

The genes are TRBV5-1 and TRBJ1-5, with TRBD1 matching 9 bases. This CDR3 has 15 amino acids. J was trimmed by 3 bases and V by 2 bases; bases with no gene match: 3. CDR1 and CDR2 from the germline V gene are SGHRS and YFSETQ. The CDR3 DNA reads as TGCGCCAGCAGCTTCACAGGGGGCACCAATCAGCCCCAGCATTTT. Its translation is CASSFTGGTNQPQHF.

V gene TRBV4-1 combines with J gene TRBJ2-3; D not certain. Looked up from germline, CDR1 is MGHRA and CDR2 is YSYEKL. The CDR3 is made up of 15 amino acids. V was shortened by 1 base and J by 2 bases, with 10 bases between the two germline ends. The chain's CDR3 is CASSQGLIATDTQYF. In DNA form, the CDR3 reads TGCGCCAGCAGCCAAGGACTGATTGCCACAGATACGCAGTATTTT.

V gene TRBV27 combines with J gene TRBJ2-7; no firm D call. The CDR3 is 15 residues long. Trimming removed 2 bases from V and 5 bases from J, with 16 bases in between. From germline, CDR1 is MNHEY and CDR2 SMNVEV (reference sequence). The CDR3 bases are TGTGCCAGCAGTTTAAACCCGCTAGGAGTAAACGAGCAGTACTTC. This translates into CASSLNPLGVNEQYF.

This chain joins TRBV11-2 and TRBJ2-7; 13 bases are a match to TRBD2. The germline V gene has CDR1 SGHAT and CDR2 FQNNGV. This CDR3 has 14 residues. The junction had 1 base not matched to a gene; V was cut back by 5 bases and J by 3 bases. CDR3 loop: CASSRTSGGYEQYF. DNA of the CDR3: TGTGCCAGCAGCCGGACTAGCGGGGGCTACGAGCAGTACTTC. The full variable domain, completed using reference TRBV11-2 and TRBJ2-7, is EAGVAQSPRYKIIEKRQSVAFWCNPISGHATLYWYQQILGQGPKLLIQFQNNGVVDDSQLPKDRFSAERLKGVDSTLKIQPAKLEDSAVYLCASSRTSGGYEQYFGPGTRLTVT.